A single sample gave rise to the 8 T cell receptor beta chains below, sequenced in a study of T cells after yellow fever vaccination. TCRdb fed the 5' RACE reads into MiXCR, producing one record per CDR3 protein. The sample records fewer than 400,000 distinct CDR3 sequences, approximately 11% being singletons. The sample was CD4+ T cells sorted from PBMCs, taken 45 days after the yellow fever booster vaccination. These receptors originate from a young man who received the YFV17D yellow fever vaccine.

This chain connects TRBV2 to TRBJ2-3, with unresolved D. CDR1 and CDR2 (germline): SNHLY, FYNNEI. This CDR3 has 15 amino acids. The germline V and J ends were trimmed by 6 bases and 5 bases, with 18 bases remaining between them. DNA for the CDR3: TGTGCCAGCAGCCCGGGTGCCAGGAAGGGAGATACGCAGTATTTT. Amino acid sequence: CASSPGARKGDTQYF.

This clonotype has just a few counts. V gene TRBV20-1 combines with J gene TRBJ2-2; D possibly corresponds to TRBD1 (5 bases). CDR1 and CDR2 from the germline V gene are DFQATT and SNEGSKA (reference sequence). Deletions cut 3 bases from V and 2 bases from J, with 10 bases between. The CDR3 is 14 residues long. Here the CDR3 DNA reads TGCAGTGCTAGCGACAGAACCAACACCGGGGAGCTGTTTTTT. This codes for CSASDRTNTGELFF.

The V and J genes are TRBV19 and TRBJ1-1, with D tentatively TRBD1 (6 bases). Germline V gene data show CDR1 as LNHDA and CDR2 as SQIVND (reference sequence). The CDR3 covers 14 residues. Between the trimmed V and J ends, which lost 7 bases and 0 bases, there was a span of 12 bases. The CDR3 region is CASTIAGVNTEAFF. The CDR3 DNA follows: TGTGCCAGTACCATTGCAGGGGTGAACACTGAAGCTTTCTTT.

The chain couples TRBV4-2 to TRBJ1-2, with TRBD1 matching 8 bases. This CDR3 comprises 18 residues. The trim removed 1 base at V and 4 bases at J, leaving 14 bases unmatched. The germline CDR1 and CDR2 sequences are LGHNA and YNFKEQ. CDR3 DNA: TGTGCCAGCAGCCAAGCGGAGAGGGGGGGACAGGAGATCTATGGCTACACCTTC. Encoded protein: CASSQAERGGQEIYGYTF.

This clonotype was seen more than once but under ten times. The chain recombines TRBV4-1 with TRBJ1-5; unclear D gene. This CDR3 contains 15 residues. The V end lost 0 bases, the J end lost 9 bases, and 15 bases lay between the germline ends. The germline gives CDR1 MGHRA, CDR2 YSYEKL. The CDR3 region has the DNA TGCGCCAGCAGCCAAGATACGGATTCCTTAAGGCCCCAGCATTTT. Translated: CASSQDTDSLRPQHF.

J is TRBJ1-2 and V is TRBV24-1; the D is unclear. The CDR3 extends over 14 amino acids. V was shortened by 4 bases and J by 10 bases, with 18 bases between the two germline ends. Germline V CDR1 and CDR2: KGHDR, SFDVKD. This CDR3 reads CATSESGIRHVYTF. The CDR3 DNA follows: TGTGCCACCAGTGAGTCCGGGATACGCCATGTCTACACCTTC.

With respect to this clonotype: No conserved phenylalanine or tryptophan is present at the end of the CDR3, so a read error is the likely explanation. This sequence joins TRBV20-1 and TRBJ2-1; 7 nucleotides agree with TRBD2. Per germline, CDR1 DFQATT and CDR2 SNEGSKA (reference sequence). Trimming at V came to 6 bases and at J to 4 bases, leaving 9 bases not matched to a gene. This CDR3 region has 14 residues. CDR3 residues: CSACPSGVYNEQFL. The CDR3 DNA reads as TGCAGTGCCTGTCCTAGCGGCGTATACAATGAGCAGTTCCTC.

This clonotype came up a few times. This chain connects TRBV5-1 to TRBJ2-3, with D tentatively TRBD2 (5 bases). The CDR3 consists of 16 residues. Germline lookup yields CDR1 SGHRS and CDR2 YFSETQ. Trimming removed 0 bases from V and 2 bases from J, with 13 bases in between. The DNA for the CDR3 is TGCGCCAGCAGCTTGGGGGCGGGCGGATTCACAGATACGCAGTATTTT. Translated: CASSLGAGGFTDTQYF.